This T cell receptor (beta chain) was obtained from a study of PD-L1 blockade in urothelial cancer. At the level of the study: The patients' atezolizumab therapy, 1,200 mg intravenously every 3 weeks, started in about 2014. T cells numbered a median of 141,255 in the blood samples.

Each PCR reaction had synthetic TCR analog templates spiked into it. The assay was immunoSEQ multiplex PCR, and TCRdb's table has in-frame clones only and misses some. Of around 50,000 clones in the sample, around 85% were seen once. Time point of the sample: peripheral blood 6 weeks after treatment start. Each patient contributed between 1 and 8 total time points of blood mononuclear cells, pretreatment and during treatment. Trimming removed 1 base at V and 3 bases at J, with 13 bases between. This CDR3 region has 16 residues. Germline CDR1 is MGHRA and CDR2 is YSYEKL. The source of this sequence is a man aged 50-59 years with urothelial cancer. The starting material was PBMCs, obtained around atezolizumab (anti-PD-L1) treatment. The chain carries TRBV4-1 and TRBJ2-1, with D perhaps TRBD2 (5 bases). In DNA, the CDR3 is TGCGCCAGCAGCCAAGGAGGCGCGGGCCTCTACAATGAGCAGTTCTTC. This translates into CASSQGGAGLYNEQFF.